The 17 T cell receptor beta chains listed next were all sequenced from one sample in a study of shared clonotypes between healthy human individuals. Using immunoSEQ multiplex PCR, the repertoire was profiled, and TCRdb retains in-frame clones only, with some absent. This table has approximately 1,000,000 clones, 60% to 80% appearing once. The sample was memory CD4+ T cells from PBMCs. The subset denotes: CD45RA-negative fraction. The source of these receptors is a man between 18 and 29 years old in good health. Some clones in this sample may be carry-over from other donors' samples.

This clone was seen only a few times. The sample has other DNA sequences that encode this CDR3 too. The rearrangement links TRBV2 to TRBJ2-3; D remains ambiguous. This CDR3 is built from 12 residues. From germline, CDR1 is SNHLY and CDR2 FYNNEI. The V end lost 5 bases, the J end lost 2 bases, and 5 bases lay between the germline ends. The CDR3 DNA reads TGTGCCAGCAGTCGAAACACAGATACGCAGTATTTT. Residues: CASSRNTDTQYF. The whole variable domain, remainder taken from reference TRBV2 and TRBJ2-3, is EPEVTQTPSHQVTQMGQEVILRCVPISNHLYFYWYRQILGQKVEFLVSFYNNEISEKSEIFDDQFSVERPDGSNFTLKIRSTKLEDSAMYFCASSRNTDTQYFGPGTRLTVL.

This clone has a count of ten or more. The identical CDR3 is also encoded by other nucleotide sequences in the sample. The CDR3 loop is CAWSGRQGYGYTF. CDR3 sequence (DNA): TGTGCCTGGAGTGGGCGACAGGGCTATGGCTACACCTTC. V and J are TRBV30 and TRBJ1-2, with 7 positions matching TRBD1. Germline CDR1 GTSNPN, CDR2 SVGIG (reference sequence). V trimming: 1 base; J trimming: 4 bases; junction bases outside the gene matches: 3. The CDR3 runs 13 residues. Using reference TRBV30 and TRBJ1-2 for the parts outside the CDR3, the full variable domain is SQTIHQWPATLVQPVGSPLSLECTVEGTSNPNLYWYRQAAGRGLQLLFYSVGIGQISSEVPQNLSASRPQDRQFILSSKKLLLSDSGFYLCAWSGRQGYGYTFGSGTRLTVV.

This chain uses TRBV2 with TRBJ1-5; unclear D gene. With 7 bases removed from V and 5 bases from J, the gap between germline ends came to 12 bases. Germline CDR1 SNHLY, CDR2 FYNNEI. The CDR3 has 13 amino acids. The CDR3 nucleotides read TGTGCCAGCAATGCCCTCCGGGATCAGCCCCAGCATTTT. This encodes CASNALRDQPQHF.

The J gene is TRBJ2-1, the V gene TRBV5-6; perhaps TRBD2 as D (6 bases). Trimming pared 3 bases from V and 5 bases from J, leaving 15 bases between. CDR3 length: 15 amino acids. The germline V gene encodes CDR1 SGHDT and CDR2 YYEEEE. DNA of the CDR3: TGTGCCAGCAGCTCGATCCGACTAGGCCACAATGAGCAGTTCTTC. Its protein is CASSSIRLGHNEQFF. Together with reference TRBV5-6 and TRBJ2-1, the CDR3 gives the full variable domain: DAGVTQSPTHLIKTRGQQVTLRCSPKSGHDTVSWYQQALGQGPQFIFQYYEEEERQRGNFPDRFSGHQFPNYSSELNVNALLLGDSALYLCASSSIRLGHNEQFFGPGTRLTVL.

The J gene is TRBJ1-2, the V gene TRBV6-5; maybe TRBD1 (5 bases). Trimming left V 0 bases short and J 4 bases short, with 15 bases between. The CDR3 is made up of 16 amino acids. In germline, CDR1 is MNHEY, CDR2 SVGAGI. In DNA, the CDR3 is TGTGCCAGCAGTTACTCGAATACAGGCCTGGGCTATGGCTACACCTTC. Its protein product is CASSYSNTGLGYGYTF.

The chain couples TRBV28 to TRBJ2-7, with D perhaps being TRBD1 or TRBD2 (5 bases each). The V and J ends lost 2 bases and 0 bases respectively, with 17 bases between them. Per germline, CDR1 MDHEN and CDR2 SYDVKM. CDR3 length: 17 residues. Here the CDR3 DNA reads TGTGCCAGCAGTTTAGGTCCGGGGACCGAAAGCTCCTACGAGCAGTACTTC. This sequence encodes CASSLGPGTESSYEQYF.

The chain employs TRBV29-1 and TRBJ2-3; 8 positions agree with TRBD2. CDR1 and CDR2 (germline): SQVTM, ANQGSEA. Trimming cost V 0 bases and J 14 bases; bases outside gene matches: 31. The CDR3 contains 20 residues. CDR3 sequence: CSVEDARGAGADPPDGVWYF. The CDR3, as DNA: TGCAGCGTTGAAGATGCGCGGGGGGCGGGAGCTGACCCCCCAGACGGGGTATGGTATTTT.

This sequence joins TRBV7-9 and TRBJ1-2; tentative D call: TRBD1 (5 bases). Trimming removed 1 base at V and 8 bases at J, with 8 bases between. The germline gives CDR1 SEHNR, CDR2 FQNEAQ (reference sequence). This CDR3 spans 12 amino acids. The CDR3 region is CASSLVAGGYTF. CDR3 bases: TGTGCCAGCAGCTTAGTGGCAGGGGGCTACACCTTC.

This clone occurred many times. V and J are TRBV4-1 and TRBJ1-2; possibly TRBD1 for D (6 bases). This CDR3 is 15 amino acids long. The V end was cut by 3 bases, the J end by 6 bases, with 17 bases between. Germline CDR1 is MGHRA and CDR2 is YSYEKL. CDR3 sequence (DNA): TGCGCCAGCAGCCAGGTAGGACAGACTCTTAATGGCTACACCTTC. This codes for CASSQVGQTLNGYTF.

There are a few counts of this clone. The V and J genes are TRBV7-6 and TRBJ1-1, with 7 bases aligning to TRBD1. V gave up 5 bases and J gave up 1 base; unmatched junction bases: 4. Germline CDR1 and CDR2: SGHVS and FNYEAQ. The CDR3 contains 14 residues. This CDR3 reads CASSPRQGNTEAFF. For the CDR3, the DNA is TGTGCCAGCAGCCCGAGACAGGGGAACACTGAAGCTTTCTTT.

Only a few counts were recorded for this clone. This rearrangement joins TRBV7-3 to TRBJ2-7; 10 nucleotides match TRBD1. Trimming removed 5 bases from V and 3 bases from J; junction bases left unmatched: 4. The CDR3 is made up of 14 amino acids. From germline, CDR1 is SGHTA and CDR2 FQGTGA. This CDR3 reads CASSPGTGVYEQYF. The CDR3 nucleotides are TGTGCCAGCAGCCCGGGGACAGGGGTCTACGAGCAGTACTTC.

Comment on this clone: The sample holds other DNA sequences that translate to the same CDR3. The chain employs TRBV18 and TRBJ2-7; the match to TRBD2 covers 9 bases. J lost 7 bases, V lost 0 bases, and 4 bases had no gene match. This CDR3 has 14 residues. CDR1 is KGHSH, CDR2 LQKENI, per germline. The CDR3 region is CASSPPSGSGEQYF. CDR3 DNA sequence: TGTGCCAGCTCACCACCTAGCGGGAGTGGTGAGCAGTACTTC.

For the CDR3, the DNA is TGTGCCAGCTCCCGGGAGGGTCACCTTCACAATGAGCAGTTCTTC. This sequence encodes CASSREGHLHNEQFF. The chain carries TRBV28 and TRBJ2-1, with 8 nucleotides matching TRBD2. V trimming: 8 bases; J trimming: 5 bases; junction bases outside the gene matches: 11. CDR3 length: 15 amino acids. The germline gives CDR1 MDHEN, CDR2 SYDVKM.

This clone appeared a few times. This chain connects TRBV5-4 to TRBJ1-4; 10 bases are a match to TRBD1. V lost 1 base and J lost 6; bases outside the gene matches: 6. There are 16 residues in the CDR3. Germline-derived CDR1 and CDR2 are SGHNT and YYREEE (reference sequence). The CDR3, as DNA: TGTGCCAGCAGCTTGTCTGTGGGGACAGGGGATGAAAAACTGTTTTTT. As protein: CASSLSVGTGDEKLFF. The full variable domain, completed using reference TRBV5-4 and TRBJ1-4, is ETGVTQSPTHLIKTRGQQVTLRCSSQSGHNTVSWYQQALGQGPQFIFQYYREEENGRGNFPPRFSGLQFPNYSSELNVNALELDDSALYLCASSLSVGTGDEKLFFGSGTQLSVL.

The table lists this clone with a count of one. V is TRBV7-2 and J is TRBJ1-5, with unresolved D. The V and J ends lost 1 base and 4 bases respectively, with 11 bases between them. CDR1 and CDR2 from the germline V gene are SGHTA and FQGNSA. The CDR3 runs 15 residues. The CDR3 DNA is TGTGCCAGCAGCTTAGTAGGTGATAGTAATCAGCCCCAGCATTTT. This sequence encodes CASSLVGDSNQPQHF.

CDR3 bases: TGTGCCAGCAGCTCTAGGACTAGCGGGAGTCACGAGCAGTACTTC. The encoded protein is CASSSRTSGSHEQYF. The J gene is TRBJ2-7, the V gene TRBV7-2; the match to TRBD2 covers 13 bases. J gave up 5 bases and V 4 bases, and 5 bases lay outside the gene matches. The CDR3 contains 15 residues. CDR1 SGHTA and CDR2 FQGNSA come from the germline V gene.

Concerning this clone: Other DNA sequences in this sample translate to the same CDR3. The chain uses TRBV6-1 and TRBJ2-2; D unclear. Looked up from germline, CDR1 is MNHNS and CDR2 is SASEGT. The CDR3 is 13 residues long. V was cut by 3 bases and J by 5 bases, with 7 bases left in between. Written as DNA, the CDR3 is TGTGCCAGCAGTGATCAAGGGACCGGGGAGCTGTTTTTT. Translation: CASSDQGTGELFF.